A single sample gave rise to the 30 T cell receptor beta chains below, sequenced in a study of identical twins. MiXCR was run by TCRdb on the 5' RACE reads, yielding one entry per CDR3 protein. In the table there are roughly 540,000 distinct CDR3 sequences, around 20% of which are singletons. These data were likewise used in another study, on T cells expressing NK-cell markers.

Sequences were obtained from CD4+ T cells sorted from blood. Receptors were obtained from a young woman in good health.

The CDR3 bases are TGTGCCAGCAGTACCCGGACAGGGATCGGGGAGCTGTTTTTT. Its protein product is CASSTRTGIGELFF. The rearrangement links TRBV6-1 to TRBJ2-2, with 8 nucleotides matching TRBD1. Germline values: CDR1 MNHNS, CDR2 SASEGT. The CDR3 extends over 14 amino acids. J was trimmed by 7 bases and V by 5 bases; bases with no gene match: 6.

This clonotype appeared a few times. V usage is TRBV20-1 and J usage is TRBJ1-1; TRBD1 matches at 9 bases. Germline CDR1 is DFQATT and CDR2 is SNEGSKA (reference sequence). The CDR3 loop spans 16 amino acids. The ends lost 0 bases at V and 5 bases at J; junction bases unmatched: 10. The CDR3 spells CSARDPLTGGRTEAFF. The DNA for the CDR3 is TGCAGTGCTAGAGATCCCCTTACAGGGGGCAGGACTGAAGCTTTCTTT.

This clonotype was found a few times. The V and J genes are TRBV25-1 and TRBJ2-7, with 7 bases matching TRBD2. The germline CDR1 and CDR2 sequences are MGHDK and SYGVNS. The V and J ends lost 5 bases and 4 bases, in that order; junction bases with no gene match: 14. The CDR3 loop spans 16 amino acids. CDR3 amino acids: CASSPRRREGGYEQYF. The CDR3 DNA follows: TGTGCCAGCAGTCCTCGACGGAGGGAGGGAGGTTACGAGCAGTACTTC.

V usage is TRBV7-9 and J usage is TRBJ1-1; D possibly corresponds to TRBD1 (6 bases). Germline lookup yields CDR1 SEHNR and CDR2 FQNEAQ (reference sequence). The CDR3 sequence is 15 residues long. The V and J ends lost 1 base and 5 bases respectively, with 14 bases between them. The CDR3 region is CASSLVSGVTTEAFF. The CDR3 region has the DNA TGTGCCAGCAGCTTAGTATCAGGGGTGACGACTGAAGCTTTCTTT.

The rearrangement links TRBV2 to TRBJ2-1; D not certain. Trimming stripped 6 bases from V and 10 bases from J, with 10 bases between. The length of the CDR3 is 11 residues. The germline gives CDR1 SNHLY, CDR2 FYNNEI. This CDR3 reads CASSSPGEQFF. The CDR3, as DNA: TGTGCCAGCAGCTCCCCCGGGGAGCAGTTCTTC.

The chain is built from TRBV7-9 and TRBJ1-1, with D maybe TRBD1 (5 bases). Germline assignment: CDR1 SEHNR and CDR2 FQNEAQ (reference sequence). The CDR3 runs 11 residues. V was pared by 5 bases and J by 8 bases, with 9 bases between. The CDR3: CASSARTEAFF. In DNA form, the CDR3 reads TGTGCCAGCAGCGCACGGACAGAAGCTTTCTTT.

The chain combines TRBV20-1 with TRBJ2-7; tentatively, D is TRBD1 (6 bases). Germline V gives CDR1 DFQATT, CDR2 SNEGSKA (reference sequence). V lost 5 bases, J lost 1 base, and 15 bases lay in between. The CDR3 sequence is 14 residues long. CDR3 residues: CSAGRGSGSYEQYF. The CDR3 DNA reads TGCAGTGCTGGAAGGGGGAGCGGTTCCTACGAGCAGTACTTC.

This clonotype was found a few times. V is TRBV20-1 and J is TRBJ2-7; TRBD1 is a possible D gene (6 bases). Germline CDR1 and CDR2: DFQATT and SNEGSKA (reference sequence). V was shortened by 6 bases and J by 5 bases, with 20 bases between the two germline ends. CDR3 length: 14 amino acids. The DNA of the CDR3 is TGCAGTGCCCGTTCAGGGGAAGCAGGGAACGAGCAGTACTTC. It yields the protein CSARSGEAGNEQYF.

The V call is TRBV12-3 or TRBV12-4, the J call TRBJ2-3; a weak D match, TRBD2 (5 bases). The CDR3 is made up of 15 amino acids. V gave up 6 bases and J gave up 6 bases, with 19 bases separating them. The CDR3 reads CASRPRDKANDTQYF. The CDR3 DNA follows: TGTGCCAGCAGACCCCGGGATAAGGCGAATGATACGCAGTATTTT.

The V gene is TRBV12-3 or TRBV12-4, the J gene TRBJ1-5, with D maybe TRBD1 (6 bases). This CDR3 is built from 14 residues. V was cut by 4 bases and J by 4 bases, with 11 bases left in between. The CDR3 coding sequence is TGTGCCAGCAGTTCTTACAGGGCTAATCAGCCCCAGCATTTT. This sequence encodes CASSSYRANQPQHF.

This clonotype was observed a handful of times. The chain couples TRBV3-1 to TRBJ1-1; no clear D. Germline values: CDR1 LGHDT, CDR2 YNNKEL (reference sequence). The V and J ends lost 3 bases and 7 bases respectively, with 12 bases between them. The length of the CDR3 is 13 residues. CDR3: CASSQSREGEAFF. The CDR3 bases are TGTGCCAGCAGCCAGTCGAGAGAAGGTGAAGCTTTCTTT.

This clonotype showed up just a few times. The chain carries TRBV7-9 and TRBJ1-1; tentative D call: TRBD1 (6 bases). The germline gives CDR1 SEHNR, CDR2 FQNEAQ (reference sequence). Between the trimmed V and J ends, which lost 5 bases and 7 bases, there was a span of 26 bases. This CDR3 contains 17 residues. The CDR3 DNA is TGTGCCAGCAGCGCGAAACCAACAGGGAGCGGAGCCCGTGAAGCTTTCTTT. This translates into CASSAKPTGSGAREAFF.

This clonotype was counted between two and nine times. The chain combines TRBV12-3 or TRBV12-4 with TRBJ1-2, with unresolved D. The V gene lost 7 bases and the J gene lost 0 bases, with 15 bases spanning the gap. The CDR3 contains 15 residues. The CDR3 sequence is CASTTSNGANYGYTF. CDR3 sequence (DNA): TGTGCCAGCACCACTTCGAACGGGGCTAACTATGGCTACACCTTC.

This clonotype occurred a few times. J is TRBJ1-2 and V is TRBV4-3, with 7 bases lining up with TRBD1. The germline V gene has CDR1 LGHNA and CDR2 YSLEER. Trimming cost V 4 bases and J 5 bases; bases outside gene matches: 7. The CDR3 consists of 14 residues. The CDR3 spells CASSRGGLAYGYTF. The DNA for the CDR3 is TGCGCCAGCAGCCGAGGGGGCCTGGCGTATGGCTACACCTTC.

The chain joins TRBV7-9 to TRBJ2-1, with TRBD2 matching 13 bases. The CDR3 contains 16 residues. Germline lookup yields CDR1 SEHNR and CDR2 FQNEAQ (reference sequence). With 5 bases clipped from V and 5 bases from J, the junction kept 6 bases outside the gene matches. The CDR3 spells CASSEGTSGIHNEQFF. Here the CDR3 DNA reads TGTGCCAGCAGCGAGGGGACTAGCGGGATTCACAATGAGCAGTTCTTC.

V and J are TRBV10-3 and TRBJ2-3; TRBD2 matches 7 bases. J gave up 1 base and V 2 bases, and 15 bases lay outside the gene matches. CDR3 length: 19 residues. Germline CDR1 is ENHRY and CDR2 is SYGVKD. CDR3 region: CAISEELAFLKSRTDTQYF. The CDR3 DNA reads TGTGCCATCAGTGAGGAACTAGCGTTTTTAAAGTCCCGCACAGATACGCAGTATTTT.

The V call is TRBV27, the J call TRBJ1-6; no definite D call. Germline V gene lookup returns CDR1 MNHEY and CDR2 SMNVEV (reference sequence). V lost 2 bases and J 0 bases, leaving 8 bases between the germline ends. The CDR3 has 16 amino acids. The CDR3 nucleotides are TGTGCCAGCAGTTTAGTTTTTAGCTCCTATAATTCACCCCTCCACTTT. Its translation is CASSLVFSSYNSPLHF.

This clonotype was detected only a few times. The rearrangement joins TRBV12-3 or TRBV12-4 to TRBJ1-2; D unresolved. The CDR3 contains 13 residues. Trimming took off 4 bases at V and 8 bases at J, with 14 bases between the two ends. CDR3 in DNA: TGTGCCAGCAGTTCGCGCAGGTCGATGGGCTACACCTTC. This encodes CASSSRRSMGYTF.

The rearrangement uses TRBV29-1 and TRBJ2-1; TRBD1 is a possible D gene (6 bases). There are 12 residues in the CDR3. Deletions cut 7 bases from V and 16 bases from J, with 23 bases between. Germline V lookup: CDR1 SQVTM, CDR2 ANQGSEA. CDR3 loop: CSAEGWVLGGFF. CDR3 coding DNA: TGCAGCGCCGAGGGGTGGGTACTAGGGGGTTTCTTC.

This clonotype was counted many times. The chain recombines TRBV7-2 with TRBJ2-1, with TRBD1 matching over 9 bases. CDR1 is SGHTA and CDR2 is FQGNSA in the germline V gene. CDR3 size: 13 residues. Losses at the gene ends were 7 bases for V and 8 bases for J; bases not matched to a gene: 6. This chain's CDR3 is CASTLDRGDEQFF. DNA for the CDR3: TGTGCCAGCACCTTGGACAGGGGCGATGAGCAGTTCTTC.

This chain uses TRBV6-5 with TRBJ1-2, with unresolved D. The V gene's germline CDR1 is MNHEY and CDR2 SVGAGI. This CDR3 spans 11 amino acids. V lost 4 bases and J 8 bases, leaving 8 bases between the germline ends. CDR3 loop: CASSWSGGYTF. The CDR3 nucleotides read TGTGCCAGCAGTTGGTCAGGCGGCTACACCTTC.

V gene TRBV6-5 combines with J gene TRBJ2-7; the match to TRBD1 covers 7 bases. Trimming removed 0 bases from V and 5 bases from J; junction bases left unmatched: 7. Per the germline V gene, CDR1 is MNHEY and CDR2 is SVGAGI. This CDR3 contains 15 residues. CDR3 sequence: CASSYSGRGTNEQYF. CDR3 sequence (DNA): TGTGCCAGCAGTTACTCGGGCAGGGGGACCAACGAGCAGTACTTC.

V and J are TRBV5-5 and TRBJ2-2, with D hard to call. Between the trimmed V and J ends, which lost 2 bases and 3 bases, there was a span of 8 bases. The CDR3 totals 14 residues. CDR1 and CDR2 from the germline V gene are SGHKS and YYEKEE (reference sequence). This CDR3 reads CASSFGGHTGELFF. CDR3 DNA sequence: TGTGCCAGCAGCTTTGGTGGGCACACCGGGGAGCTGTTTTTT.

The V gene is TRBV5-1, the J gene TRBJ2-1; no clear D gene. Germline CDR1 reads SGHRS; CDR2 reads YFSETQ. This CDR3 contains 16 residues. Trimming left V 0 bases short and J 2 bases short, with 12 bases between. In DNA form, the CDR3 reads TGCGCCAGCAGCTTGGTGGCGGCCGCCACCTACAATGAGCAGTTCTTC. Its translation is CASSLVAAATYNEQFF.

The CDR3 loop is CASRRQGAVYEQYF. The CDR3 DNA reads as TGTGCCAGCAGACGACAGGGGGCCGTGTACGAGCAGTACTTC. The genes are TRBV12-3 or TRBV12-4 and TRBJ2-7, with 10 positions matching TRBD1. V gave up 6 bases and J gave up 4 bases; unmatched junction bases: 6. This CDR3 region has 14 residues.

This clonotype was counted between two and nine times. CDR3 bases: TGCAGTGCTAGGCCTCGGGGGCTAGGACAAGAGACCCAGTACTTC. This gives the protein CSARPRGLGQETQYF. The rearrangement uses TRBV20-1 and TRBJ2-5, with D perhaps TRBD1 or TRBD2 (6 bases each). Germline V gene lookup returns CDR1 DFQATT and CDR2 SNEGSKA (reference sequence). This CDR3 region has 15 residues. V gave up 3 bases and J gave up 2 bases, with 16 bases separating them.

This clonotype was seen repeatedly, ten times or more. The chain recombines TRBV10-3 with TRBJ2-7; D is possibly TRBD1 (6 bases). CDR3 length: 16 residues. V lost 8 bases and J lost 1, with 21 bases in between. In germline, CDR1 is ENHRY, CDR2 SYGVKD. The CDR3 is CAILSTDRYGSYEQYF. The CDR3 nucleotides are TGTGCCATCTTGTCGACCGACAGGTATGGTTCCTACGAGCAGTACTTC.

This clonotype has a handful of counts. The V and J genes are TRBV7-6 and TRBJ1-1; tentatively, D is TRBD1 (5 bases). Trimming removed 0 bases at V and 1 base at J, with 9 bases between. This CDR3 comprises 15 residues. The germline CDR1 and CDR2 sequences are SGHVS and FNYEAQ. In nucleotides, the CDR3 is TGTGCCAGCAGCTTAGCGGTCGACAGGAACACTGAAGCTTTCTTT. Its protein is CASSLAVDRNTEAFF.

The chain employs TRBV6-2 or TRBV6-3 and TRBJ2-2; D is undetermined. V lost 3 bases, J lost 7 bases, and 9 bases lay in between. Germline loops: CDR1 MNHEY, CDR2 SVGEGT. CDR3 length: 13 residues. The CDR3 nucleotides read TGTGCCAGCAGTTATCGGTTGAGCGGGGAGCTGTTTTTT. Protein sequence: CASSYRLSGELFF.

This clonotype was observed a few times. The chain is built from TRBV20-1 and TRBJ1-6; D is unclear. The ends were cut back, 1 base at V and 17 bases at J, with 12 bases in the middle. The CDR3 loop spans 11 amino acids. The germline gives CDR1 DFQATT, CDR2 SNEGSKA (reference sequence). Here the CDR3 reads CSARGRQDFHF. The CDR3, as DNA: TGCAGTGCTAGAGGACGACAAGATTTCCACTTT.